This T cell receptor (beta chain) comes out of a study of identical twins. Using its own MiXCR run on the 5' RACE reads, TCRdb lists one record per CDR3 protein. The repertoire holds 450,000 or so distinct CDR3 sequences, 24% seen once, with about 2.9% in the top ten. The CDR3 consists of 12 residues. V was clipped by 7 bases and J by 5 bases; unmatched bases: 4. Per germline, CDR1 SNHLY and CDR2 FYNNEI. A further study also used this sample, focusing on T cells expressing NK-cell markers.

The TCR was taken from a woman between 18 and 29 years old in good health. The rearrangement uses TRBV2 and TRBJ2-5; TRBD2 aligns across 7 bases. The sequenced sample was CD4+ T cells sorted from blood. DNA of the CDR3: TGTGCCAGCAAGTTCGGGGGGGAGACCCAGTACTTC. Its translation is CASKFGGETQYF.